Shown below are 28 T cell receptor beta chains from a single sample sequenced in a study of monozygotic twins with inflammatory bowel disease (dated by TCRdb to between 2018 and 2020). The receptor library was made with 5' RACE. Sequencing was performed on an Illumina HiSeq 2500. Once TCRdb had reprocessed the reads, it stored one entry per CDR3 protein sequence and supplied no DNA. This sample's clone table shows about 210,000 distinct CDR3 sequences. Clones ranked in the top ten supply 6% to 9% of the sample. What was sequenced was blood. The receptor set was obtained from a human donor with ulcerative colitis or Crohn's disease, or a healthy co-twin of an affected twin (not recorded which).

V and J are TRBV6-5 and TRBJ2-2; TCRdb outputs TRBD2, but without DNA this stays unchecked. Germline V gene lookup returns CDR1 MNHEY and CDR2 SVGAGI. The CDR3 consists of 19 residues. The CDR3 region is CASSYRGTSGGINTGELFF.

The V and J genes are TRBV6-2 or TRBV6-3 and TRBJ1-5; without DNA, the TCRdb call of TRBD1 cannot be checked. The germline gives CDR1 MNHEY, CDR2 SVGEGT. This CDR3 has 13 amino acids. CDR3: CASNSDRGQPQHF.

The V and J genes are TRBV19 and TRBJ2-1; the TRBD1 assignment by TCRdb is unverifiable without DNA. The CDR3 consists of 16 residues. Germline-derived CDR1 and CDR2 are LNHDA and SQIVND (reference sequence). The CDR3 protein is CASSIDRGLSYNEQFF. Supplemented by reference TRBV19 and TRBJ2-1, the full variable domain reads DGGITQSPKYLFRKEGQNVTLSCEQNLNHDAMYWYRQDPGQGLRLIYYSQIVNDFQKGDIAEGYSVSREKKESFPLTVTSAQKNPTAFYLCASSIDRGLSYNEQFFGPGTRLTVL.

The rearrangement joins TRBV6-1 to TRBJ1-2; the D call from TCRdb, TRBD1, cannot be confirmed without DNA. CDR3 length: 14 amino acids. Germline values: CDR1 MNHNS, CDR2 SASEGT. CDR3 protein: CASKTGGANYGYTF.

V is TRBV15 and J is TRBJ2-5; no DNA is available, so the TRBD1 call from TCRdb remains unchecked. CDR1 is LNHNV and CDR2 is YYDKDF in the germline V gene (reference sequence). CDR3 length: 13 amino acids. This chain's CDR3 is CATAFGDGETQYF.

This chain links TRBV30 with TRBJ2-6. The CDR3 consists of 14 residues. The V gene's germline CDR1 is GTSNPN and CDR2 SVGIG (reference sequence). CDR3 amino acids: CAWSVDSGANVLTF.

The chain uses TRBV12-3 or TRBV12-4 and TRBJ1-1; TCRdb reports TRBD1, a call that lacks DNA to check it against. The CDR3 loop spans 14 amino acids. The chain's CDR3 is CASRIGQGAAEAFF.

J is TRBJ2-7 and V is TRBV5-1. CDR1 is SGHRS and CDR2 is YFSETQ in the germline V gene. The CDR3 is made up of 13 amino acids. The CDR3 region is CASSSQQYYEQYF.

V is TRBV19 and J is TRBJ1-1; TCRdb gives TRBD1 as the D gene, but with no DNA this cannot be confirmed. Germline CDR1 and CDR2: LNHDA and SQIVND (reference sequence). The CDR3 spans 13 residues. CDR3 residues: CASSTSTGVEAFF.

The chain joins TRBV10-3 to TRBJ1-1; TCRdb calls TRBD1, which cannot be checked without DNA. The CDR3 has 14 residues. Germline CDR1 is ENHRY and CDR2 is SYGVKD. This chain's CDR3 is CAISDQGSLTEAFF.

In terms of frequency, this clonotype is medium-sized. The chain couples TRBV4-1 to TRBJ2-3; the TRBD1 assignment by TCRdb is unverifiable without DNA. Germline loops: CDR1 MGHRA, CDR2 YSYEKL. The CDR3 is made up of 16 amino acids. CDR3 residues: CASSLQEGQPTDTQYF.

The V and J genes are TRBV5-1 and TRBJ2-2; no DNA is available, so the TRBD2 call from TCRdb remains unchecked. The CDR3 covers 17 residues. Per the germline V gene, CDR1 is SGHRS and CDR2 is YFSETQ. CDR3 region: CASTSSRPSGTAGELFF.

The gene calls are TRBV27 and TRBJ2-6. CDR3 length equals 15 residues. The germline V gene has CDR1 MNHEY and CDR2 SMNVEV (reference sequence). The CDR3 region is CASSLSSSGANVLTF.

The CDR3 region is CASRLNGGDNTGELFF. The rearrangement links TRBV27 to TRBJ2-2; TCRdb outputs TRBD1, but without DNA this stays unchecked. Germline V gene lookup returns CDR1 MNHEY and CDR2 SMNVEV (reference sequence). The CDR3 loop spans 16 amino acids.

The rearrangement links TRBV19 to TRBJ2-1; the TCRdb D gene call, TRBD2, has no DNA to confirm it. The CDR3 totals 14 residues. Germline assignment: CDR1 LNHDA and CDR2 SQIVND (reference sequence). CDR3 residues: CASNTRGGHNEQFF.

J is TRBJ1-1 and V is TRBV2; TCRdb's D call of TRBD1 is untestable without DNA. Germline-derived CDR1 and CDR2 are SNHLY and FYNNEI. The CDR3 runs 19 residues. CDR3 in amino acids: CASSESGDRGLFKNTEAFF.

The gene calls are TRBV4-1 and TRBJ1-5. This CDR3 region has 15 residues. Germline V gene sequence: CDR1 MGHRA, CDR2 YSYEKL. CDR3 in amino acids: CASSPGAGWDQPQHF.

This sequence joins TRBV19 and TRBJ1-1. The CDR3 sequence is 13 residues long. CDR1 is LNHDA, CDR2 SQIVND, per germline (reference sequence). The CDR3 reads CASSIEGSTEAFF.

V usage is TRBV10-3 and J usage is TRBJ2-5. The length of the CDR3 is 14 residues. Germline CDR1 ENHRY, CDR2 SYGVKD. The CDR3 reads CAISEDWTGETQYF.

The chain uses TRBV7-3 and TRBJ2-2. CDR1 SGHTA and CDR2 FQGTGA come from the germline V gene. This CDR3 contains 14 residues. CDR3: CASSTFGNTGELFF.

The genes are TRBV24-1 and TRBJ2-3. This CDR3 has 13 residues. Per the germline V gene, CDR1 is KGHDR and CDR2 is SFDVKD. CDR3 sequence: CATSDFGVMSQYF.

The rearrangement uses TRBV6-5 and TRBJ2-2; TCRdb lists TRBD1, though no DNA is available to test this call. The CDR3 loop spans 17 amino acids. Germline-derived CDR1 and CDR2 are MNHEY and SVGAGI. The CDR3 protein is CASSSHRTGIATGELFF.

V gene TRBV15 combines with J gene TRBJ1-5; TCRdb calls TRBD1, which cannot be checked without DNA. The germline V gene has CDR1 LNHNV and CDR2 YYDKDF (reference sequence). The CDR3 sequence is 18 residues long. CDR3 region: CATSRDSRGAKENQPQHF. Full variable domain (remainder filled in from reference TRBV15 and TRBJ1-5): DAMVIQNPRYQVTQFGKPVTLSCSQTLNHNVMYWYQQKSSQAPKLLFHYYDKDFNNEADTPDNFQSRRPNTSFCFLDIRSPGLGDTAMYLCATSRDSRGAKENQPQHFGDGTRLSIL.

The chain is built from TRBV20-1 and TRBJ2-1; TCRdb gives TRBD2 as the D gene, but with no DNA this cannot be confirmed. In germline, CDR1 is DFQATT, CDR2 SNEGSKA (reference sequence). The CDR3 length is 14 residues. The chain's CDR3 is CSARDPGAGYEQFF.

The genes are TRBV19 and TRBJ1-2; TCRdb names TRBD1, which stays unverified in the absence of DNA. Germline V gene lookup returns CDR1 LNHDA and CDR2 SQIVND (reference sequence). CDR3 length: 14 residues. CDR3 residues: CASSIQGTNYGYTF.

The chain has TRBV19 and TRBJ1-1; TCRdb indicates TRBD1, and absent DNA this call remains unverified. Germline CDR1 is LNHDA and CDR2 is SQIVND (reference sequence). The CDR3 runs to 15 residues. The CDR3 here is CASSTEGTSVAEAFF.

The J gene is TRBJ2-3, the V gene TRBV5-1. Germline V CDR1 and CDR2: SGHRS, YFSETQ. This CDR3 region has 13 residues. The CDR3 reads CASSLNDRDTQYF.

The chain carries TRBV7-9 and TRBJ2-1; checking the TCRdb D call of TRBD1 is not possible without DNA. The germline V gene has CDR1 SEHNR and CDR2 FQNEAQ (reference sequence). The CDR3 covers 13 residues. CDR3 region: CASSLSRGVEQFF.